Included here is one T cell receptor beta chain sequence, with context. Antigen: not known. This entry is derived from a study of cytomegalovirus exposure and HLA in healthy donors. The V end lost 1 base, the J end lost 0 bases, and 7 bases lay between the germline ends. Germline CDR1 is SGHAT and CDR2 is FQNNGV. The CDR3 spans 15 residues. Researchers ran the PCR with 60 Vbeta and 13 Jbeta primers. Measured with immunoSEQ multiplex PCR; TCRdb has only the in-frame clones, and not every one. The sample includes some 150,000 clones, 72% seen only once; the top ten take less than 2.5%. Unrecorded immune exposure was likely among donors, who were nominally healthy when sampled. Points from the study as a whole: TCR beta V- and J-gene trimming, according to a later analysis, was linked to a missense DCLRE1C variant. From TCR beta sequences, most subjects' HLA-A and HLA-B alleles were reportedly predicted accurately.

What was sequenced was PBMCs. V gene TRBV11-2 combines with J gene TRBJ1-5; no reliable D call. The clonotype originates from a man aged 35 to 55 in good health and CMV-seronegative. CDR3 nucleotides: TGTGCCAGCAGCTTAGGCCACTTTAGCAATCAGCCCCAGCATTTT. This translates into CASSLGHFSNQPQHF.